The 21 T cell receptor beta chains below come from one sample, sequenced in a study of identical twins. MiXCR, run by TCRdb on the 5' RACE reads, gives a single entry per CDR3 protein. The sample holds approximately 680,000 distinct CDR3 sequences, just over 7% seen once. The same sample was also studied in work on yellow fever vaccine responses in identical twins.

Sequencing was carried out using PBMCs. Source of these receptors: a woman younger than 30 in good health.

Written as DNA, the CDR3 is TGTGCCAGCAGCTTGCGACGAGCGGGAGGTGGAAGCACCGGGGAGCTGTTTTTT. Residues: CASSLRRAGGGSTGELFF. This chain uses TRBV5-5 with TRBJ2-2; 9 positions match TRBD2. Trimming cost V 1 base and J 4 bases; bases outside gene matches: 11. There are 18 residues in the CDR3. Germline lookup yields CDR1 SGHKS and CDR2 YYEKEE (reference sequence).

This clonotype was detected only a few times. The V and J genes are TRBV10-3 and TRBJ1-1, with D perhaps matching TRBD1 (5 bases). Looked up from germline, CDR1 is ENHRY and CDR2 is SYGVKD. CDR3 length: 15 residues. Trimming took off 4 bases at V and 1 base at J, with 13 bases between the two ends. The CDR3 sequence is CAISGIRTKNTEAFF. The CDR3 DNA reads TGTGCCATCAGTGGGATAAGGACAAAGAACACTGAAGCTTTCTTT.

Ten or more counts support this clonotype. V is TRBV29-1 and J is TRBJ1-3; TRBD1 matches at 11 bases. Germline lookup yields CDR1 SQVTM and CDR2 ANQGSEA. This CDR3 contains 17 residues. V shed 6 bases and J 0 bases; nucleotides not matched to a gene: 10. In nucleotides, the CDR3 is TGCAGCGTATGGGGGACAGGGGGAGACTTCTCTGGAAACACCATATATTTT. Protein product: CSVWGTGGDFSGNTIYF.

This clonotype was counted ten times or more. CDR3 coding DNA: TGTGCCAGCAGCTGGACGGGTAATCAGCCCCAGCATTTT. It codes for CASSWTGNQPQHF. The chain has TRBV12-3 or TRBV12-4 and TRBJ1-5; D is uncertain. The CDR3 consists of 13 residues. Trimming pared 6 bases from V and 4 bases from J, leaving 10 bases between.

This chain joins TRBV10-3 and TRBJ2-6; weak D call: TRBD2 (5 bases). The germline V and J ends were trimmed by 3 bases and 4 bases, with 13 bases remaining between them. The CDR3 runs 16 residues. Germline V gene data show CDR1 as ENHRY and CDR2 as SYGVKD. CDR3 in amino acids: CAISDQDFGGANVLTF. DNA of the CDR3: TGTGCCATCAGTGACCAGGACTTTGGAGGGGCCAACGTCCTGACTTTC.

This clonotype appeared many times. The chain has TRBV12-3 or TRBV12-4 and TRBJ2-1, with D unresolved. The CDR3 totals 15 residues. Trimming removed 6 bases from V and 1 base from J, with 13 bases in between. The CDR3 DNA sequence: TGTGCCAGCAGCTCTGAAGGGTTTTCCTACAATGAGCAGTTCTTC. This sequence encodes CASSSEGFSYNEQFF.

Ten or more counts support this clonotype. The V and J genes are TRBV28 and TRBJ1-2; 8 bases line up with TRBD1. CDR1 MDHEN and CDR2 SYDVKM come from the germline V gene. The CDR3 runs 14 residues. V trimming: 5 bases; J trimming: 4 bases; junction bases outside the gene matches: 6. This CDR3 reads CASSVGQGSYGYTF. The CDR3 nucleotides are TGTGCCAGCAGTGTCGGACAGGGTAGCTATGGCTACACCTTC.

The CDR3 DNA follows: TGTGCCAGCAGCCAGGACCAGTACGAGCAGTACTTC. It translates to CASSQDQYEQYF. The chain recombines TRBV7-2 with TRBJ2-7; D is ambiguous. V lost 5 bases, J lost 4 bases, and 9 bases lay in between. The CDR3 spans 12 residues. Germline loops: CDR1 SGHTA, CDR2 FQGNSA.

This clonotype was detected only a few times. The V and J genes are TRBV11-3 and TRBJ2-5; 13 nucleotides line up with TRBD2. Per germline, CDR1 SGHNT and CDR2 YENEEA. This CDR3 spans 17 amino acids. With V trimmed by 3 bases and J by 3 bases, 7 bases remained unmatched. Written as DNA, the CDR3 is TGTGCCAGCAGCTTCTACGTCGGACTAGCGGGAGAAGAGACCCAGTACTTC. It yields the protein CASSFYVGLAGEETQYF. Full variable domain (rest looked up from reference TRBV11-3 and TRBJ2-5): EAGVVQSPRYKIIEKKQPVAFWCNPISGHNTLYWYLQNLGQGPELLIRYENEEAVDDSQLPKDRFSAERLKGVDSTLKIQPAELGDSAVYLCASSFYVGLAGEETQYFGPGTRLLVL.

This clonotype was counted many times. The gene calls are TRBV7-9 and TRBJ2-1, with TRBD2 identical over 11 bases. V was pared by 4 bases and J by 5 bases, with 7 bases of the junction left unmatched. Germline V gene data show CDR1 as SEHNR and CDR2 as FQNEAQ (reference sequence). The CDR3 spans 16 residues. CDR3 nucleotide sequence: TGTGCCAGCAGCTCTCTTGGGACTAGCGGAGACAATGAGCAGTTCTTC. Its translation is CASSSLGTSGDNEQFF.

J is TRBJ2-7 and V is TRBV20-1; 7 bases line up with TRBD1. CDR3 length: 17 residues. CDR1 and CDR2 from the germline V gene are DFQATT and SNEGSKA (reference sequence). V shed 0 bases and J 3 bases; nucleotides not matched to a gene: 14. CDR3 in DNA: TGCAGTGCTAGAGATTCACAGGGGCCGCGTTCCTTCTACGAGCAGTACGTC. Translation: CSARDSQGPRSFYEQYV.

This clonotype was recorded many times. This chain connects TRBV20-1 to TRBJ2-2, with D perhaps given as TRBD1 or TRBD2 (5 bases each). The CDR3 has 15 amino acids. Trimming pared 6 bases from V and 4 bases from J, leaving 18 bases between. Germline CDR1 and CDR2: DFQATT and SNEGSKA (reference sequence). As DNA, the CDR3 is TGCAGTGCAGGTGAAAGAGGGGCGAGCACCGGGGAGCTGTTTTTT. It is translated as CSAGERGASTGELFF.

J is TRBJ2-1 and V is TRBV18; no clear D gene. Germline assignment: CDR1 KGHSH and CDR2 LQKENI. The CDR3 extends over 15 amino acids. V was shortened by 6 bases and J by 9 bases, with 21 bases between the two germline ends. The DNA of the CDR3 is TGTGCCAGCTCTCACTCGAAGCCCCCCCTGGGTGAGCAGTTCTTC. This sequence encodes CASSHSKPPLGEQFF.

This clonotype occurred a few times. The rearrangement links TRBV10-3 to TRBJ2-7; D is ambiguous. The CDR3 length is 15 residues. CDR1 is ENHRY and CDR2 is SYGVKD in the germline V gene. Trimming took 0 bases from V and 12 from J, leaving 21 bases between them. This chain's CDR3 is CAISESSSDLRIGYF. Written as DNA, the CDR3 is TGTGCCATCAGTGAGTCAAGTTCGGACCTCAGGATTGGGTACTTC.

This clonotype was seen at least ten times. CDR3 protein: CATSHRDRDYGYTF. The DNA for the CDR3 is TGTGCCACCAGTCACCGGGACAGGGACTATGGCTACACCTTC. The chain employs TRBV24-1 and TRBJ1-2, with 9 positions matching TRBD1. This CDR3 comprises 14 residues. Germline V gene data show CDR1 as KGHDR and CDR2 as SFDVKD. V dropped 6 bases and J dropped 3; count of bases not matched to a gene: 4.

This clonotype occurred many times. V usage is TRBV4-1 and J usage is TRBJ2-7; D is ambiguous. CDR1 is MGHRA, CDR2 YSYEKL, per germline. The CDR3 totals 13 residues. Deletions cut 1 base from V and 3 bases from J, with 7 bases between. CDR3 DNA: TGCGCCAGCAGCCAAGTTGGGATCTACGAGCAGTACTTC. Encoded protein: CASSQVGIYEQYF.

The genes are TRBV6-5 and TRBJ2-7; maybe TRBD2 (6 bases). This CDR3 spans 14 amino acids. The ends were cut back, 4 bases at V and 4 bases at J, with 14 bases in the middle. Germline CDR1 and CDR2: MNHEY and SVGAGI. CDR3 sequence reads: CASSFGGAPYEQYF. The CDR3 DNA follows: TGTGCCAGCAGTTTTGGCGGGGCCCCTTACGAGCAGTACTTC.

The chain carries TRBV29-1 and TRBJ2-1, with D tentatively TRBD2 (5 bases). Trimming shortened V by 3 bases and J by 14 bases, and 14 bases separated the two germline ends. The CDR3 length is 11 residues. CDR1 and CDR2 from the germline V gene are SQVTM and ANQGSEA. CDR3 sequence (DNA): TGCAGCGTTGACCGGGGTGGGATAAAGTTCTTC. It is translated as CSVDRGGIKFF.

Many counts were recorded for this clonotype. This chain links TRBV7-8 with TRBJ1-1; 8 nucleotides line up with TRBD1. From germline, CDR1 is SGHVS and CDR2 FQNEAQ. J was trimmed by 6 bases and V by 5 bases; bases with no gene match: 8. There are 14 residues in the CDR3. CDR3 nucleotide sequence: TGTGCCAGCAGCCGGACAGGGCGGGACGCTGAAGCTTTCTTT. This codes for CASSRTGRDAEAFF.

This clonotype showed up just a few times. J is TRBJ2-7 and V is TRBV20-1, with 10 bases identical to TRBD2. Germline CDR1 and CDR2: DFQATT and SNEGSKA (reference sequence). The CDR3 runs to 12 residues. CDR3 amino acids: CSASTSGYVQYV. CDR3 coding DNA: TGCAGTGCTTCGACTAGCGGGTACGTGCAGTACGTC.

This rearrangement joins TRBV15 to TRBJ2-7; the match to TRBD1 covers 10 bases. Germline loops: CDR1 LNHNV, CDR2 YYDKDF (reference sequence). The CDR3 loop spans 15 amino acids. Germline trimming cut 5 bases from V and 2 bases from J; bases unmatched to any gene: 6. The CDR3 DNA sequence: TGTGCCACCAGCCTAGGGGACAGGGGTCCCTACGAGCAGTACTTC. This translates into CATSLGDRGPYEQYF.